Detailed here is one T cell receptor beta chain. This record belongs to a study of blood T cell repertoires in COVID-19. In the original processing: Estimated nucleated cell counts came from reference gene primer amplification. The data were produced by immunoSEQ multiplex PCR, yet TCRdb's version contains in-frame clones alone and is incomplete. V and J calls and clone size follow that table, whereas D and trimming were derived from the DNA. In the table there are roughly 200,000 clones, 85% of which are singletons. V shed 8 bases and J shed 0 bases, with 8 bases lying between them. The CDR3 has 13 amino acids.

Sequencing input: peripheral blood. The V and J genes are TRBV12-3 or TRBV12-4 and TRBJ2-1; D unclear. This sequence originates from an older person with COVID-19, enrolled during active disease. Written as DNA, the CDR3 is TGTGCCAGCCGAAGGAGCTCCTACAATGAGCAGTTCTTC. Translated, it gives CASRRSSYNEQFF.